This TCR beta chain stems from a study of blood T cell repertoires in COVID-19. Across the study: From the United States, Italy and Spain came samples of acute and convalescent COVID-19. The analysed material was cDNA or gDNA that came from T cells, B-cell-depleted T cells, or PBMCs.

This CDR3 comprises 15 residues. Trimming removed 3 bases from V and 1 base from J, with 13 bases in between. Per germline, CDR1 DFQATT and CDR2 SNEGSKA (reference sequence). As handled by the study authors: For nucleated cells, counts were estimated from reference gene primer amplification. Profiled with immunoSEQ multiplex PCR; TCRdb holds only in-frame clones, not every one. Clone size and V and J calls were adopted from that table, with D and trimming inferred from the DNA. Of around 46,000 clones in the sample, 85% to 90% were seen once. Enrollment of patients from Seattle took place during active infection, with longitudinal follow-up.

The chain uses TRBV20-1 and TRBJ1-5; D is undetermined. The TCR comes from a woman of 80 years or more with COVID-19, enrolled during active disease. The sequenced sample was peripheral blood. The CDR3: CSASPRSRSNQPQHF. The CDR3 region has the DNA TGCAGTGCTAGTCCCCGTAGCCGGAGCAATCAGCCCCAGCATTTT.